This TCR beta chain was identified in a study of CD8+ T cells in alopecia areata. Notes on the study in general: Shared TCR sequences were less clear between patients than in mice, possibly partly from HLA diversity.

The CDR3 has 13 residues. Trimming pared 7 bases from V and 0 bases from J, leaving 9 bases between. Germline loops: CDR1 SEHNR, CDR2 FQNEAQ (reference sequence). Treatment meaning: oral pan-JAK inhibitor, 5-10 mg twice daily. RNA was extracted and reverse transcribed into cDNA as the sequencing template. TCRdb's table, derived via immunoSEQ multiplex PCR, lists solely in-frame clones and lacks some. The data hold about 210,000 clones, with roughly three fifths observed a single time. In the case of this clone: The antigen is unknown.

This sample comprised CD4+ T cells sorted from blood, obtained at week 44, from a patient treated with tofacitinib. The TCR was taken from a human donor with alopecia areata. The V gene is TRBV7-9, the J gene TRBJ1-2; no clear D. The CDR3 region has the DNA TGTGCCAGCACAGAACCTCCTAACTATGGCTACACCTTC. The encoded protein is CASTEPPNYGYTF.